This T cell receptor (beta chain) emerged from a study of CD8 T cells in ankylosing spondylitis. Regarding the study as a whole: There was reportedly significant enrichment of clones that were disease-linked in matched ankylosing spondylitis synovial fluid. About 8 highly homologous variants made up a TCR beta motif, and this motif appeared characteristic of ankylosing spondylitis blood. Earlier reports found some motif variants in synovial fluid and blood in reactive arthritis.

The CDR3 is 15 amino acids. The V and J ends lost 3 bases and 0 bases respectively, with 11 bases between them. Germline CDR1 MDHEN, CDR2 SYDVKM. A note on this clonotype: Antigen unknown.

TCRdb passed the 5' RACE reads through MiXCR, listing each CDR3 protein once. The data contain about 800,000 distinct CDR3 sequences, about an eighth of them singletons. The chain links TRBV28 to TRBJ1-2; D call uncertain. Sequencing used blood, either unsorted or a sorted T cell fraction (not recorded which). The sequence was collected from a male donor with ankylosing spondylitis. The CDR3 spells CASSFLAATNYGYTF. As DNA, the CDR3 is TGTGCCAGCAGTTTTTTGGCGGCTACTAACTATGGCTACACCTTC.